These 32 T cell receptor beta chains came from one sample sequenced in a study of vaccination and CD4 T cells after COVID-19. This sample's treatment: approximately 9-day PBMC culture with coronavirus spike peptide pools or control peptides (ViraFEST assay). Cultured CD4+ T cell DNA was sequenced using the Oncomine TCR Beta short-read assay. TCRdb reanalysed the PCR reads using MiXCR and keeps one entry per CDR3 protein. The sample has approximately 12,000 distinct CDR3 sequences, under 75% seen once. These receptors lack a known antigen. Sequencing was done on a sample of CD4+ T cells from blood, cultured in vitro. All receptors derive from a human donor who had recovered from COVID-19.

J is TRBJ2-3 and V is TRBV24-1; 8 bases match TRBD2. V gave up 7 bases and J gave up 2 bases; unmatched junction bases: 7. CDR1 KGHDR and CDR2 SFDVKD come from the germline V gene. CDR3 length equals 15 residues. The chain's CDR3 is CATSLTSGNTDTQYF. CDR3 DNA: TGTGCCACCAGCCTAACTAGCGGTAACACAGATACGCAGTATTTT.

Here the CDR3 DNA reads TGTGCCAGCAGCTTAGGGGGAGCCCCTGGCTACACCTTC. This codes for CASSLGGAPGYTF. The V and J genes are TRBV5-4 and TRBJ1-2, with TRBD1 as a possible D gene (6 bases). Germline V lookup: CDR1 SGHNT, CDR2 YYREEE (reference sequence). V was trimmed by 2 bases and J by 7 bases, leaving 12 bases between them. This CDR3 spans 13 amino acids.

This chain joins TRBV11-2 and TRBJ2-7, with D unclear. V was trimmed by 5 bases and J by 0 bases, leaving 5 bases between them. The CDR3 extends over 12 amino acids. Germline V gene lookup returns CDR1 SGHAT and CDR2 FQNNGV. This CDR3 is CASSTGSYEQYF. DNA of the CDR3: TGTGCCAGCAGCACCGGCTCCTACGAGCAGTACTTC. Together with reference TRBV11-2 and TRBJ2-7, the CDR3 gives the full variable domain: EAGVAQSPRYKIIEKRQSVAFWCNPISGHATLYWYQQILGQGPKLLIQFQNNGVVDDSQLPKDRFSAERLKGVDSTLKIQPAKLEDSAVYLCASSTGSYEQYFGPGTRLTVT.

This clonotype has more than one count but fewer than ten. This rearrangement joins TRBV20-1 to TRBJ2-2, with D possibly TRBD1 on 6 matching bases. The CDR3 extends over 16 amino acids. CDR1 is DFQATT, CDR2 SNEGSKA, per germline (reference sequence). Trimming pared 5 bases from V and 4 bases from J, leaving 20 bases between. CDR3 nucleotides: TGCAGTGCTCCTTATGAGGGGGACGTTGGCACCGGGGAGCTGTTTTTT. Translation: CSAPYEGDVGTGELFF.

This sequence joins TRBV28 and TRBJ2-2; TRBD2 is a possible D gene (6 bases). Trimming cost V 6 bases and J 3 bases, with 8 bases left between them. CDR1 and CDR2 from the germline V gene are MDHEN and SYDVKM. The CDR3 runs 13 residues. CDR3 coding DNA: TGTGCCAGCAGACGGGAGTACACCGGGGAGCTGTTTTTT. This codes for CASRREYTGELFF.

By proportion, this clonotype is medium-sized. This chain links TRBV5-6 with TRBJ1-1; unclear D gene. CDR1 SGHDT and CDR2 YYEEEE come from the germline V gene. The CDR3 spans 14 residues. With 7 bases removed from V and 11 bases from J, the gap between germline ends came to 24 bases. The CDR3 spells CASYPYQRNGLAFF. DNA of the CDR3: TGTGCCAGCTACCCATATCAGAGGAACGGATTGGCTTTCTTT.

This rearrangement joins TRBV11-1 to TRBJ2-7; TRBD1 matches 7 bases. The trim removed 5 bases at V and 10 bases at J, leaving 14 bases unmatched. The CDR3 has 14 residues. The germline gives CDR1 SGHAT, CDR2 FQDESV (reference sequence). The chain's CDR3 is CASSQGTAYYGQYF. The DNA of the CDR3 is TGTGCCAGCAGCCAGGGGACAGCCTACTACGGACAGTACTTC.

The rearrangement joins TRBV2 to TRBJ2-7; TRBD2 might be the D (5 bases). Germline CDR1 SNHLY, CDR2 FYNNEI. Trimming took 4 bases from V and 3 from J, leaving 13 bases between them. This CDR3 spans 14 amino acids. CDR3 sequence: CASSGVRSGYEQYF. The CDR3 nucleotides are TGTGCCAGCAGTGGTGTCAGGAGCGGCTACGAGCAGTACTTC.

V is TRBV6-1 and J is TRBJ2-2, with D perhaps TRBD1 or TRBD2 (5 bases each). The CDR3 has 15 amino acids. The ends were cut back, 6 bases at V and 3 bases at J, with 14 bases in the middle. Germline assignment: CDR1 MNHNS and CDR2 SASEGT. CDR3: CASSPGRTDTGELFF. The CDR3, as DNA: TGTGCCAGCAGCCCGGGACGGACGGACACCGGGGAGCTGTTTTTT.

This chain joins TRBV6-5 and TRBJ2-7; D not certain. With 2 bases removed from V and 1 base from J, the gap between germline ends came to 12 bases. The CDR3 contains 15 residues. CDR1 and CDR2 from the germline V gene are MNHEY and SVGAGI. The CDR3 nucleotides are TGTGCCAGCAGTTACGATGCGACACTATCCTACGAGCAGTACTTC. Its translation is CASSYDATLSYEQYF.

The J gene is TRBJ2-3, the V gene TRBV20-1; D not certain. In germline, CDR1 is DFQATT, CDR2 SNEGSKA (reference sequence). V lost 0 bases and J lost 5, with 9 bases in between. The CDR3 runs 13 residues. CDR3 DNA: TGCAGTGCTAGAGATTCTGGGAAAGATACGCAGTATTTT. It codes for CSARDSGKDTQYF.

This clonotype was recorded a few times. This chain joins TRBV7-8 and TRBJ1-1; D not certain. CDR1 SGHVS and CDR2 FQNEAQ come from the germline V gene. This CDR3 contains 13 residues. Trimming left V 1 base short and J 1 base short, with 4 bases between. The CDR3 loop reads CASSLGRNTEAFF. The CDR3 nucleotides are TGTGCCAGCAGCTTAGGGAGGAACACTGAAGCTTTCTTT.

J is TRBJ2-7 and V is TRBV20-1; possible D gene TRBD2, 5 bases. This CDR3 comprises 12 residues. Germline V gene lookup returns CDR1 DFQATT and CDR2 SNEGSKA (reference sequence). Trimming cost V 6 bases and J 4 bases, with 13 bases left between them. CDR3 nucleotide sequence: TGCAGTGCAAAGGACTGGGCGTACGAGCAGTACTTC. It translates to CSAKDWAYEQYF.

This chain uses TRBV6-1 with TRBJ1-5; no reliable D call. The V end was cut by 3 bases, the J end by 3 bases, with 18 bases between. The CDR3 sequence is 17 residues long. Germline CDR1 is MNHNS and CDR2 is SASEGT. CDR3 residues: CASSEFGVTSPNQPQHF. Written as DNA, the CDR3 is TGTGCCAGCAGTGAGTTTGGGGTAACTAGCCCCAATCAGCCCCAGCATTTT.

The chain carries TRBV27 and TRBJ1-6, with TRBD1 as a possible D gene (5 bases). Germline V gene data show CDR1 as MNHEY and CDR2 as SMNVEV (reference sequence). CDR3 length equals 14 residues. Trimming stripped 4 bases from V and 5 bases from J, with 9 bases between. For the CDR3, the DNA is TGTGCCAGCAGTTCAGAGGGGCATAATTCACCCCTCCACTTT. Translation: CASSSEGHNSPLHF.

This clonotype is categorized as medium-sized. This chain's CDR3 is CSASASREQYF. DNA for the CDR3: TGCAGTGCTAGCGCATCCAGAGAGCAGTACTTC. The chain joins TRBV20-1 to TRBJ2-7; the D is unclear. Deletions cut 3 bases from V and 7 bases from J, with 10 bases between. The length of the CDR3 is 11 residues. Germline V lookup: CDR1 DFQATT, CDR2 SNEGSKA (reference sequence).

J is TRBJ1-6 and V is TRBV4-2, with D uncertain. CDR1 is LGHNA, CDR2 YNFKEQ, per germline. The CDR3 runs to 14 residues. Trimming removed 1 base at V and 6 bases at J, with 7 bases between. CDR3 nucleotides: TGTGCCAGCAGCCAAGGCGATACTAATTCACCCCTCCACTTT. Its translation is CASSQGDTNSPLHF.

The chain carries TRBV7-3 and TRBJ1-1; D might be TRBD1 (5 bases). The germline CDR1 and CDR2 sequences are SGHTA and FQGTGA. The CDR3 is 13 residues long. Trimming pared 5 bases from V and 4 bases from J, leaving 11 bases between. CDR3 coding DNA: TGTGCCAGCAGCACAACAGGAACCACTGAAGCTTTCTTT. Residues: CASSTTGTTEAFF.

CDR3 region: CSAREVRLAGGPPYNEQFF. CDR3 nucleotides: TGCAGTGCTAGAGAGGTTCGGCTAGCGGGAGGTCCCCCCTACAATGAGCAGTTCTTC. The gene calls are TRBV20-1 and TRBJ2-1; 11 bases agree with TRBD2. V was pared by 0 bases and J by 2 bases, with 12 bases of the junction left unmatched. Germline CDR1 and CDR2: DFQATT and SNEGSKA (reference sequence). CDR3 length: 19 amino acids.

This chain uses TRBV6-1 with TRBJ2-1, with 12 bases aligning to TRBD1. Germline CDR1 and CDR2: MNHNS and SASEGT. With 5 bases clipped from V and 5 bases from J, the junction kept 4 bases outside the gene matches. The CDR3 totals 15 residues. CDR3 amino acids: CASSTRDRGHNEQFF. For the CDR3, the DNA is TGTGCCAGCAGTACCCGGGACAGGGGGCACAATGAGCAGTTCTTC.

With regard to this clonotype: The conserved phenylalanine or tryptophan normally closing the CDR3 is absent here, so this likely arose from a read error. The rearrangement joins TRBV7-2 to TRBJ1-5; perhaps TRBD1 as D (5 bases). The germline V and J ends were trimmed by 0 bases and 2 bases, with 8 bases remaining between them. Germline assignment: CDR1 SGHTA and CDR2 FQGNSA. The CDR3 consists of 15 residues. The CDR3 here is CASSLARDGNQPQHS. CDR3 bases: TGTGCCAGCAGCTTAGCCAGGGATGGCAATCAGCCCCAGCATTCT.

This chain uses TRBV2 with TRBJ2-7; 10 bases agree with TRBD2. CDR1 is SNHLY, CDR2 FYNNEI, per germline. The CDR3 is made up of 14 amino acids. J lost 3 bases, V lost 4 bases, and 3 bases had no gene match. The CDR3 sequence: CASSVGLAYYEQYF. CDR3 in DNA: TGTGCCAGCAGTGTGGGACTAGCGTACTACGAGCAGTACTTC.

This clonotype occurred a few times. The J gene is TRBJ2-7, the V gene TRBV7-9; D gene unclear. Deletions cut 1 base from V and 2 bases from J, with 12 bases between. Germline CDR1 reads SEHNR; CDR2 reads FQNEAQ (reference sequence). The CDR3 has 15 amino acids. CDR3 sequence reads: CASSLESSNPYEQYF. The CDR3 DNA reads TGTGCCAGCAGCTTAGAAAGTTCCAACCCCTACGAGCAGTACTTC.

This chain connects TRBV25-1 to TRBJ2-7, with D tentatively TRBD2 (6 bases). The germline CDR1 and CDR2 sequences are MGHDK and SYGVNS. The CDR3 covers 14 residues. The ends were cut back, 0 bases at V and 2 bases at J, with 8 bases in the middle. The CDR3 loop reads CASSEYGGPYEQYF. CDR3 coding DNA: TGTGCCAGCAGTGAATACGGGGGACCCTACGAGCAGTACTTC.

This chain links TRBV7-2 with TRBJ2-2; TRBD1 matches at 7 bases. CDR1 and CDR2 from the germline V gene are SGHTA and FQGNSA. V was pared by 5 bases and J by 0 bases, with 3 bases of the junction left unmatched. The CDR3 sequence is 15 residues long. The CDR3 region is CASSLQGANTGELFF. For the CDR3, the DNA is TGTGCCAGCAGCCTCCAGGGGGCGAACACCGGGGAGCTGTTTTTT.

The chain recombines TRBV4-1 with TRBJ1-2; possible D gene TRBD1, 6 bases. CDR1 and CDR2 from the germline V gene are MGHRA and YSYEKL. The length of the CDR3 is 15 residues. Trimming pared 3 bases from V and 8 bases from J, leaving 19 bases between. CDR3 amino acids: CASSQAGGAPRGYTF. DNA for the CDR3: TGCGCCAGCAGCCAGGCTGGGGGGGCGCCCCGAGGCTACACCTTC.

This clonotype was counted only a few times. The chain combines TRBV29-1 with TRBJ1-2; D perhaps matches TRBD1 (5 bases). Germline V gene data show CDR1 as SQVTM and CDR2 as ANQGSEA. The CDR3 runs to 13 residues. Trimming took off 3 bases at V and 4 bases at J, with 12 bases between the two ends. Written as DNA, the CDR3 is TGCAGCGTTGATGTCGGGACGGGCTATGGCTACACCTTC. Encoded protein: CSVDVGTGYGYTF.

Comments on this clonotype: One end of the junction is discordant with germline, which a read error may explain. The chain joins TRBV7-2 to TRBJ2-2, with TRBD2 matching over 11 bases. Germline CDR1 is SGHTA and CDR2 is FQGNSA. This CDR3 has 15 residues. This CDR3 reads CASSLAGGITGELFF. CDR3 DNA: TGTGCCAGCAGCCTAGCGGGAGGTATCACCGGGGAGCTGTTTTTT.

This clonotype has a handful of counts. The rearrangement uses TRBV7-8 and TRBJ1-2, with 9 positions matching TRBD1. V was pared by 5 bases and J by 8 bases, with 9 bases of the junction left unmatched. The CDR3 has 14 residues. The germline CDR1 and CDR2 sequences are SGHVS and FQNEAQ. The CDR3 coding sequence is TGTGCCAGCAGCCCGAACAGGGGGCCGAGGGGCTACACCTTC. It is translated as CASSPNRGPRGYTF.

J is TRBJ2-1 and V is TRBV11-2, with D maybe TRBD1 (6 bases). The germline V gene encodes CDR1 SGHAT and CDR2 FQNNGV. With 0 bases removed from V and 7 bases from J, the gap between germline ends came to 16 bases. The CDR3 contains 16 residues. The CDR3 region has the DNA TGTGCCAGCAGCTTAGAGGGTACAGGGAAGTTGAATGAGCAGTTCTTC. Its protein is CASSLEGTGKLNEQFF.

Only a few counts were recorded for this clonotype. The V call is TRBV20-1, the J call TRBJ1-4; tentative D call: TRBD1 (6 bases). Looked up from germline, CDR1 is DFQATT and CDR2 is SNEGSKA (reference sequence). The CDR3 runs to 16 residues. Trimming cost V 5 bases and J 8 bases, with 24 bases left between them. CDR3 sequence: CSAYSFEQGPREKLFF. In DNA form, the CDR3 reads TGCAGTGCTTACTCCTTTGAACAGGGCCCGCGAGAAAAACTGTTTTTT.

The rearrangement uses TRBV18 and TRBJ2-7; no firm D call. Trimming stripped 3 bases from V and 4 bases from J, with 7 bases between. The length of the CDR3 is 12 residues. CDR1 and CDR2 from the germline V gene are KGHSH and LQKENI. The DNA of the CDR3 is TGTGCCAGCTCACCGGCAGGTTACGAGCAGTACTTC. Amino acids: CASSPAGYEQYF. Complete variable domain (other parts from reference TRBV18 and TRBJ2-7): NAGVMQNPRHLVRRRGQEARLRCSPMKGHSHVYWYRQLPEEGLKFMVYLQKENIIDESGMPKERFSAEFPKEGPSILRIQQVVRGDSAAYFCASSPAGYEQYFGPGTRLTVT.